What follows are 12 T cell receptor beta chains derived from one specimen sequenced in a study of shared clonotypes between healthy human individuals. Clones were read by immunoSEQ multiplex PCR, and TCRdb kept only the in-frame ones, dropping some. The data contain approximately 320,000 clones, about 74% of them seen just once; the ten biggest clones take up about 9.4%. The sample comprised memory CD4+ T cells sorted from blood. Subset: CD45RA-negative fraction. These receptors all stem from a man in his thirties or forties in good health.

This rearrangement joins TRBV5-6 to TRBJ2-4; 8 bases line up with TRBD1. CDR3 length: 17 amino acids. The ends lost 2 bases at V and 0 bases at J; junction bases unmatched: 7. Germline-derived CDR1 and CDR2 are SGHDT and YYEEEE. The CDR3 nucleotides are TGTGCCAGCAGCTTTGGGACAGGACTATTAGCCAAAAACATTCAGTACTTC. This gives the protein CASSFGTGLLAKNIQYF.

V gene TRBV29-1 combines with J gene TRBJ1-5; 9 nucleotides line up with TRBD1. V was pared by 6 bases and J by 1 base, with 7 bases of the junction left unmatched. CDR3 length: 15 residues. Germline-derived CDR1 and CDR2 are SQVTM and ANQGSEA. CDR3 sequence reads: CSVSDRGKSNQPQHF. CDR3 DNA sequence: TGCAGCGTATCTGACAGGGGGAAAAGCAATCAGCCCCAGCATTTT.

The genes are TRBV5-5 and TRBJ2-5; 9 nucleotides line up with TRBD1. The CDR3 consists of 16 residues. V was clipped by 4 bases and J by 4 bases; unmatched bases: 11. Germline CDR1 and CDR2: SGHKS and YYEKEE (reference sequence). CDR3 in amino acids: CASSNGQGRFIETQYF. The CDR3 nucleotides read TGTGCCAGCAGCAATGGACAGGGGAGGTTCATAGAGACCCAGTACTTC.

This clone was recorded a few times. The chain employs TRBV6-6 and TRBJ2-1; weak D call: TRBD2 (5 bases). Germline assignment: CDR1 MNHNY and CDR2 SVGAGI (reference sequence). Trimming left V 5 bases short and J 9 bases short, with 11 bases between. The CDR3 is made up of 12 amino acids. CDR3 bases: TGTGCCAGCAGTACCCCGGCGGGTGAGCAGTTCTTC. Its translation: CASSTPAGEQFF.

Points on this clone: This is likely an artifact of a read error, given a far larger clone one base away. This chain links TRBV2 with TRBJ2-2, with 10 positions matching TRBD1. V lost 6 bases to trimming and J lost 5 bases; unmatched junction nucleotides: 3. The germline V gene encodes CDR1 SNHLY and CDR2 FYNNEI. This CDR3 comprises 14 residues. Here the CDR3 DNA reads TGTGCCAGCAGGGGGACAGGGGAGACCGGGGAGCTGTTTTTT. Encoded protein: CASRGTGETGELFF.

V and J are TRBV27 and TRBJ2-1; 8 bases agree with TRBD2. Germline loops: CDR1 MNHEY, CDR2 SMNVEV (reference sequence). Trimming removed 1 base from V and 4 bases from J; junction bases left unmatched: 6. This CDR3 is 16 amino acids long. The CDR3 DNA sequence: TGTGCCAGCAGTTTATTAGGCGGGAGGTCGTACAATGAGCAGTTCTTC. This gives the protein CASSLLGGRSYNEQFF.

The DNA for the CDR3 is TGTGCCAGCAGCTTGGGCGGGAGTTGGCTCGGAGAGACCCAGTACTTC. Translating gives CASSLGGSWLGETQYF. The rearrangement joins TRBV5-4 to TRBJ2-5, with 7 bases that match TRBD2. V shed 0 bases and J 4 bases; nucleotides not matched to a gene: 9. Germline V lookup: CDR1 SGHNT, CDR2 YYREEE (reference sequence). The CDR3 has 16 amino acids. The full variable domain, its missing parts supplied by reference TRBV5-4 and TRBJ2-5, is ETGVTQSPTHLIKTRGQQVTLRCSSQSGHNTVSWYQQALGQGPQFIFQYYREEENGRGNFPPRFSGLQFPNYSSELNVNALELDDSALYLCASSLGGSWLGETQYFGPGTRLLVL.

The chain recombines TRBV6-1 with TRBJ2-5; D is unclear. The germline V gene has CDR1 MNHNS and CDR2 SASEGT. The length of the CDR3 is 11 residues. V was cut by 7 bases and J by 3 bases, with 6 bases left in between. The CDR3: CASTAKETQYF. The DNA for the CDR3 is TGTGCCAGCACGGCCAAAGAGACCCAGTACTTC.

The gene calls are TRBV27 and TRBJ1-5; D not certain. Trimming stripped 6 bases from V and 3 bases from J, with 12 bases between. The CDR3 loop spans 14 amino acids. Germline assignment: CDR1 MNHEY and CDR2 SMNVEV (reference sequence). CDR3 nucleotides: TGTGCCAGCAGGGCTTTGGGCTTCAATCAGCCCCAGCATTTT. It translates to CASRALGFNQPQHF.

V usage is TRBV6-1 and J usage is TRBJ1-5; D is unclear. Germline V gives CDR1 MNHNS, CDR2 SASEGT. Trimming shortened V by 4 bases and J by 4 bases, and 14 bases separated the two germline ends. The length of the CDR3 is 15 residues. The CDR3 nucleotides read TGTGCCAGCAGTGGAGTATTTGACCCTAATCAGCCCCAGCATTTT. As protein: CASSGVFDPNQPQHF.

V gene TRBV28 combines with J gene TRBJ2-3, with D tentatively TRBD2 (5 bases). Germline CDR1 reads MDHEN; CDR2 reads SYDVKM. The CDR3 length is 15 residues. V was cut by 6 bases and J by 0 bases, with 13 bases left in between. CDR3 region: CASRTTSGSTDTQYF. The CDR3 DNA follows: TGTGCCAGCAGGACTACCTCCGGGAGCACAGATACGCAGTATTTT. The full variable domain, its missing parts supplied by reference TRBV28 and TRBJ2-3, is DVKVTQSSRYLVKRTGEKVFLECVQDMDHENMFWYRQDPGLGLRLIYFSYDVKMKEKGDIPEGYSVSREKKERFSLILESASTNQTSMYLCASRTTSGSTDTQYFGPGTRLTVL.

The rearrangement links TRBV19 to TRBJ1-5; 8 bases agree with TRBD1. CDR1 LNHDA and CDR2 SQIVND come from the germline V gene (reference sequence). Germline trimming cut 6 bases from V and 0 bases from J; bases unmatched to any gene: 13. This CDR3 spans 18 amino acids. The DNA of the CDR3 is TGTGCCAGTAGCCGCAAAGGACAGGGAACCTCTAGCAATCAGCCCCAGCATTTT. Protein product: CASSRKGQGTSSNQPQHF.